The clone carrying this TCR beta chain was picked up a small number of times. The method was immunoSEQ multiplex PCR; TCRdb's version includes in-frame clones alone and lacks a portion of them. The table records 310,000 or so clones, over 75% of them present only once. This specimen belongs to a study of blood T cell repertoires in COVID-19. The CDR3 consists of 13 residues. The germline V gene has CDR1 SQVTM and CDR2 ANQGSEA. V was trimmed by 4 bases and J by 0 bases, leaving 7 bases between them. The source of this sequence is a man between 45 and 60 years old with active or convalescent COVID-19. Specimen: peripheral blood. The J gene is TRBJ1-3, the V gene TRBV29-1; D is uncertain. Here the CDR3 reads CSVGEGSGNTIYF. The DNA of the CDR3 is TGCAGCGTTGGGGAGGGCTCTGGAAACACCATATATTTT. Full variable domain (outside the CDR3, taken from reference TRBV29-1 and TRBJ1-3): SAVISQKPSRDICQRGTSLTIQCQVDSQVTMMFWYRQQPGQSLTLIATANQGSEATYESGFVIDKFPISRPNLTFSTLTVSNMSPEDSSIYLCSVGEGSGNTIYFGEGSWLTVV.